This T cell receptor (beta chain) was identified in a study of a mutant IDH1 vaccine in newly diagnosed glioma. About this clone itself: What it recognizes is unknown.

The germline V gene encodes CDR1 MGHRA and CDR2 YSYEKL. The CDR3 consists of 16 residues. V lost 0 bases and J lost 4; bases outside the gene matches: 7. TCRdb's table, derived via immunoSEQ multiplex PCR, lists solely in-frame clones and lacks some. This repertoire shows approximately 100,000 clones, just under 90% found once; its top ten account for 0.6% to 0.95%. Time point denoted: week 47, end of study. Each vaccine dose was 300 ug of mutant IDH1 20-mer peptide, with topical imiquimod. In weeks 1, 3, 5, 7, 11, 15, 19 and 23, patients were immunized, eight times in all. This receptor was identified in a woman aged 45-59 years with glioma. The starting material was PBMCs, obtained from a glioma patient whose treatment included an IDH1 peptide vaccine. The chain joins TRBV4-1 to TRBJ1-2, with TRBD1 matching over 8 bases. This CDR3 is CASSQERAGGRYGYTF. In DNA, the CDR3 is TGCGCCAGCAGCCAAGAACGGGCAGGGGGCCGCTATGGCTACACCTTC.